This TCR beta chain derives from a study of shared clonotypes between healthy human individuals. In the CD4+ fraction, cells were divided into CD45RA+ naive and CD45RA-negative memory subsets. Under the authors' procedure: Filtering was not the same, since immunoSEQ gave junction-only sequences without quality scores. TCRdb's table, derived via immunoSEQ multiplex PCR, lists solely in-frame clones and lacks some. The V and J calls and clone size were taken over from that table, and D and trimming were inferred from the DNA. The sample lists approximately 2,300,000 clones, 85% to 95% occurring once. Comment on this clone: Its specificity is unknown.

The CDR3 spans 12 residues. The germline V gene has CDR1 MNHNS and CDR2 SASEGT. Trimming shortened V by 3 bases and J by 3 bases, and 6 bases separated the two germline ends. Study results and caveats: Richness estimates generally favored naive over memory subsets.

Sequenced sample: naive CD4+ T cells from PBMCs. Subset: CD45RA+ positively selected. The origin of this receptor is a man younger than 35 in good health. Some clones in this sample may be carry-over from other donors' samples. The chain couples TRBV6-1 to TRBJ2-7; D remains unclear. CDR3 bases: TGTGCCAGCAGTGATTCTCTCTACGAGCAGTACTTC. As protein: CASSDSLYEQYF.